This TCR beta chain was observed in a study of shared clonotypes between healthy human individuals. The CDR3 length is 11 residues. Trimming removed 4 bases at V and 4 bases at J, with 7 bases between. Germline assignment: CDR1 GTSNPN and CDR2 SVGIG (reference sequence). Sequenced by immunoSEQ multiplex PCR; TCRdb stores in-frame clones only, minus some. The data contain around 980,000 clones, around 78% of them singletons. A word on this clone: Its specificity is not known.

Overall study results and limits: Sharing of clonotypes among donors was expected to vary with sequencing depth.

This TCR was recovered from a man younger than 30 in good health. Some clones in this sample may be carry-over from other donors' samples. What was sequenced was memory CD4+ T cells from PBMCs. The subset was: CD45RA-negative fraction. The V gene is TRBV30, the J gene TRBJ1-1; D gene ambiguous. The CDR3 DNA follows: TGTGCCTGGAACTGGGGCACTGAAGCTTTCTTT. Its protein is CAWNWGTEAFF.